This TCR beta chain came from a study of early T cells in non-severe SARS-CoV-2 infection. This clonotype was found a few times. There are 12 residues in the CDR3. Germline CDR1 reads MNHEY; CDR2 reads SVGEGT. Trimming removed 11 bases from V and 4 bases from J; junction bases left unmatched: 3. One entry per CDR3 protein results from TCRdb running MiXCR on the 5' RACE reads. The data show some 61,000 distinct CDR3 sequences, 13% seen once. The genes are TRBV6-2 or TRBV6-3 and TRBJ1-5; 9 nucleotides agree with TRBD1. This TCR came from an adult who was a healthcare worker with PCR-confirmed SARS-CoV-2 infection or an uninfected control (not recorded which). The sample taken for sequencing was whole blood. The chain's CDR3 is CALGQGNQPQHF. CDR3 DNA: TGTGCCCTTGGACAGGGGAATCAGCCCCAGCATTTT.